The next 29 T cell receptor beta chains were all read from a single sample in a study of CXCR3-negative and CXCR3-positive naive CD8 T cells. Study observations and caveats: Naive cells with CXCR3 showed TRB CDR3s that were more hydrophobic than those in CXCR3-negative naive cells.

No antigen has been assigned to these receptors. All TRB cDNA libraries came from 5' RACE performed with UMI labels. No DNA is given; TCRdb re-called the 5' RACE reads and lists each CDR3 protein once. This sample's table has 130,000 to 150,000 distinct CDR3 sequences. What was sequenced was naive CXCR3+ CD8+ T cells from blood. Subset: CD45RO-CCR7+CD27+CD95- naive CD8+ T cells expressing CXCR3 (TNR3+). The receptors were sampled from a human donor in good health. Some clones in this sample may be carry-over from other donors' samples.

This rearrangement joins TRBV27 to TRBJ2-2; the D gene TCRdb calls, TRBD2, cannot be checked with no DNA. CDR3 length: 14 amino acids. The germline V gene encodes CDR1 MNHEY and CDR2 SMNVEV (reference sequence). The chain's CDR3 is CATRLAAYSGELFF.

The chain carries TRBV29-1 and TRBJ2-7; TCRdb proposes TRBD1, but this gene call is untestable without DNA. The CDR3 contains 13 residues. The germline CDR1 and CDR2 sequences are SQVTM and ANQGSEA. The CDR3 sequence: CSVPGQGYYEQYF.

The rearrangement links TRBV25-1 to TRBJ2-7; TCRdb gives TRBD2 as the D gene, but with no DNA this cannot be confirmed. From germline, CDR1 is MGHDK and CDR2 SYGVNS. There are 13 residues in the CDR3. CDR3 residues: CASIPQFSYEQYF.

This chain uses TRBV7-3 with TRBJ2-1; the D call of TRBD1 rests on TCRdb alone, since no DNA is present to check it. The CDR3 sequence is 15 residues long. Germline CDR1 and CDR2: SGHTA and FQGTGA. CDR3: CASSPWGGTYNEQFF.

The gene calls are TRBV5-5 and TRBJ2-7; TCRdb returns TRBD2, unconfirmable since there is no DNA. Germline CDR1 SGHKS, CDR2 YYEKEE (reference sequence). CDR3 size: 14 residues. The CDR3 region is CASSRGLTSYEQYF.

The rearrangement joins TRBV29-1 to TRBJ2-1; TCRdb's D call, TRBD2, is unchecked because there is no DNA. The germline CDR1 and CDR2 sequences are SQVTM and ANQGSEA. The CDR3 has 13 amino acids. CDR3 sequence reads: CSVENQRGNEQFF.

The V call is TRBV4-1, the J call TRBJ2-2; the TRBD2 assignment by TCRdb is unverifiable without DNA. This CDR3 contains 16 residues. The germline gives CDR1 MGHRA, CDR2 YSYEKL. The chain's CDR3 is CASSQAGLADTGELFF.

The rearrangement uses TRBV12-3 or TRBV12-4 and TRBJ1-3; absent DNA, TCRdb's TRBD1 call cannot be checked. This CDR3 region has 17 residues. CDR3: CASSFYPGRRSGNTIYF.

The rearrangement joins TRBV18 to TRBJ2-1; TCRdb calls TRBD1, which cannot be checked without DNA. Germline assignment: CDR1 KGHSH and CDR2 LQKENI. CDR3 length equals 14 residues. CDR3 region: CASSPPTGENEQFF.

This chain joins TRBV29-1 and TRBJ2-7. The V gene's germline CDR1 is SQVTM and CDR2 ANQGSEA. This CDR3 contains 13 residues. The CDR3 loop is CSVEGTYTYEQYF.

The chain uses TRBV28 and TRBJ2-7; TCRdb indicates TRBD1, and absent DNA this call remains unverified. The V gene's germline CDR1 is MDHEN and CDR2 SYDVKM. CDR3 length equals 17 residues. The CDR3 is CASSLFPQRSSSYEQYF.

The CDR3 reads CASSHPLALETQYF. The rearrangement links TRBV4-2 to TRBJ2-5; TCRdb names TRBD2, which stays unverified in the absence of DNA. This CDR3 comprises 14 residues. CDR1 and CDR2 from the germline V gene are LGHNA and YNFKEQ.

The CDR3 sequence is CASSYQHAGEQFF. The chain couples TRBV7-9 to TRBJ2-1. This CDR3 comprises 13 residues. Germline loops: CDR1 SEHNR, CDR2 FQNEAQ (reference sequence).

The chain links TRBV7-2 to TRBJ1-2. The germline CDR1 and CDR2 sequences are SGHTA and FQGNSA. The length of the CDR3 is 16 residues. The chain's CDR3 is CASTFLPGLTNYGYTF.

J is TRBJ2-7 and V is TRBV11-2; absent DNA, TCRdb's TRBD1 call cannot be checked. The CDR3 totals 16 residues. Germline V lookup: CDR1 SGHAT, CDR2 FQNNGV. The CDR3 loop is CASSSRGVQSSYEQYF.

The CDR3 reads CASSTRQGQEKLFF. The chain uses TRBV3-1 and TRBJ1-4; without DNA, the TCRdb call of TRBD1 cannot be checked. The CDR3 length is 14 residues. CDR1 and CDR2 from the germline V gene are LGHDT and YNNKEL (reference sequence).

The genes are TRBV4-1 and TRBJ2-7; TCRdb outputs TRBD2, but without DNA this stays unchecked. The germline V gene encodes CDR1 MGHRA and CDR2 YSYEKL. The CDR3 extends over 15 amino acids. The CDR3 is CASSLQTSGIYEQYF.

The chain is built from TRBV6-6 and TRBJ2-1; TCRdb calls TRBD1, which cannot be checked without DNA. Germline-derived CDR1 and CDR2 are MNHNY and SVGAGI (reference sequence). The CDR3 runs to 15 residues. The CDR3 loop reads CASSSTSKGYNEQFF.

The chain carries TRBV20-1 and TRBJ2-7; as DNA is missing, the TRBD1 call by TCRdb cannot be tested. Germline CDR1 DFQATT, CDR2 SNEGSKA (reference sequence). The CDR3 spans 12 residues. The chain's CDR3 is CSARAGGNEQYF.

The J gene is TRBJ2-7, the V gene TRBV12-5. The germline gives CDR1 LGHNT, CDR2 FRNRAP. The CDR3 sequence is 12 residues long. The CDR3 loop is CASGLPIHEQYF. Based on the CDR3 plus reference TRBV12-5 and TRBJ2-7, the full variable domain is DARVTQTPRHKVTEMGQEVTMRCQPILGHNTVFWYRQTMMQGLELLAYFRNRAPLDDSGMPKDRFSAEMPDATLATLKIQPSEPRDSAVYFCASGLPIHEQYFGPGTRLTVT.

This sequence joins TRBV28 and TRBJ2-7. This CDR3 has 13 amino acids. Germline V gene sequence: CDR1 MDHEN, CDR2 SYDVKM. CDR3 protein: CASSSFRRDEQYF.

This chain connects TRBV7-9 to TRBJ1-2; TCRdb designates TRBD1, a call that cannot be tested without DNA. Looked up from germline, CDR1 is SEHNR and CDR2 is FQNEAQ (reference sequence). This CDR3 has 15 residues. CDR3 sequence: CASSLEEGVDYGYTF.

This chain links TRBV25-1 with TRBJ2-7; as DNA is missing, the TRBD1 call by TCRdb cannot be tested. The CDR3 loop spans 12 amino acids. Germline V gene data show CDR1 as MGHDK and CDR2 as SYGVNS. The CDR3: CASRTGGTEQYF.

The chain uses TRBV6-5 and TRBJ2-1; the TRBD2 assignment by TCRdb is unverifiable without DNA. Per the germline V gene, CDR1 is MNHEY and CDR2 is SVGAGI. The CDR3 consists of 18 residues. Here the CDR3 reads CASSPVFGAGGNHNEQFF.

This chain links TRBV28 with TRBJ2-2; as DNA is missing, the TRBD1 call by TCRdb cannot be tested. Germline V gene data show CDR1 as MDHEN and CDR2 as SYDVKM. CDR3 size: 15 residues. The CDR3 sequence is CASSLGTANTGELFF.

V usage is TRBV19 and J usage is TRBJ2-1; TCRdb's D gene call, TRBD1, goes unchecked for lack of DNA. Looked up from germline, CDR1 is LNHDA and CDR2 is SQIVND (reference sequence). CDR3 length: 15 residues. This CDR3 reads CASSHAPPLYNEQFF.

V is TRBV6-2 or TRBV6-3 and J is TRBJ2-2; TCRdb selects TRBD1, and the lack of DNA leaves this call unchecked. Germline CDR1 reads MNHEY; CDR2 reads SVGEGT. The CDR3 runs to 15 residues. The CDR3 reads CASSQGQGMAGELFF.

V gene TRBV7-3 combines with J gene TRBJ2-5; TCRdb's D call, TRBD2, is unchecked because there is no DNA. Germline-derived CDR1 and CDR2 are SGHTA and FQGTGA. The CDR3 is 15 residues long. The CDR3 reads CASSLTPGGLETQYF.

The rearrangement joins TRBV4-3 to TRBJ2-7; TCRdb gives TRBD1 as the D gene, but with no DNA this cannot be confirmed. The CDR3 loop spans 15 amino acids. Germline loops: CDR1 LGHNA, CDR2 YSLEER. CDR3 sequence: CASSQDGTGGHEQYF.